This is a list of T cell receptor beta chains from one sample in a study of cytomegalovirus exposure and HLA in healthy donors. Profiling relied on immunoSEQ multiplex PCR, and the TCRdb table lists in-frame clones only, not all of them. Altogether about 170,000 clones are present, almost 80% being singletons, with the ten largest covering 0.85% to 1%. The sequenced sample consisted of PBMCs. The receptor set was obtained from a woman aged 45-59 years in good health and CMV-seropositive. CDR3s include the opening cysteine and the closing phenylalanine or tryptophan. D genes are given only for firm matches. A row's size may be missing; if present it is once, few, many or a size class.

TRBD2,TRBV29-1,15,-,TRBJ2-5,TGCAGCGTTTCCCTTACGGGGGGGTCACAAGAGACCCAGTACTTC,CSVSLTGGSQETQYF
-,TRBV11-2,11,once,TRBJ2-7,TGTGCCAGCAGAACAGGGTTCGAGCAGTACTTC,CASRTGFEQYF
TRBD2,TRBV15,15,-,TRBJ2-5,TGTGCCACCAGCAGAGGGACTAGCGGGCAAGAGACCCAGTACTTC,CATSRGTSGQETQYF
TRBD2,TRBV9,15,-,TRBJ2-5,TGTGCCAGCAGCGTAAGCGGGGGTTACCTAGAGACCCAGTACTTC,CASSVSGGYLETQYF
-,TRBV13,16,-,TRBJ2-4,TGTGCCAGCAGCTTAGGAGCCGGGGTGGGCAAAAACATTCAGTACTTC,CASSLGAGVGKNIQYF
-,TRBV4-1,14,-,TRBJ2-3,TGCGCCAGCAGCCTATCGGAGCAATCAGATACGCAGTATTTT,CASSLSEQSDTQYF
-,TRBV5-1,15,few,TRBJ2-2,TGCGCCAGCAGTCGTACAGCTTCGAACACCGGGGAGCTGTTTTTT,CASSRTASNTGELFF
-,TRBV30,12,-,TRBJ2-3,TGTGCCTGGAGGGGCAGCACAGATACGCAGTATTTT,CAWRGSTDTQYF
TRBD2,TRBV4-3,14,-,TRBJ2-1,TGCGCCAGCAGCCGGGGACTAGCCAACAATGAGCAGTTCTTC,CASSRGLANNEQFF
-,TRBV5-1,15,-,TRBJ1-1,TGCGCCAGCAGCTTGGACGGCGGACTGAGGGCTGAAGCTTTCTTT,CASSLDGGLRAEAFF
TRBD1,TRBV29-1,14,-,TRBJ2-5,TGCAGCACCAGACAGGGGGCTGTGGGAGAGACCCAGTACTTC,CSTRQGAVGETQYF
-,TRBV9,15,-,TRBJ1-3,TGTGCCAGCAGCATCACAGGGCAATCCGGAAACACCATATATTTT,CASSITGQSGNTIYF
TRBD1,TRBV27,15,-,TRBJ1-1,TGTGCCAGCAGTCGGAGGACAGGGGGAACGTCTGAAGCTTTCTTT,CASSRRTGGTSEAFF
-,TRBV28,15,-,TRBJ1-2,TGTGCCAGCAGTTCAGGGGCCCTTGGTGAATACGGCTACACCTTC,CASSSGALGEYGYTF
TRBD1,TRBV27,15,-,TRBJ1-2,TGTGCCAGCAGTTCCCACAGGGGGCAGAACTATGGCTACACCTTC,CASSSHRGQNYGYTF
TRBD1,TRBV10-2,15,-,TRBJ1-5,TGCGCCAGCAGCCAGACAGGGCCCCGCAATCAGCCCCAGCATTTT,CASSQTGPRNQPQHF
-,TRBV28,13,-,TRBJ1-4,TGTGCCAGCAGTCGTAAGGAGGCTGAAAAACTGTTTTTT,CASSRKEAEKLFF
TRBD1,TRBV2,12,-,TRBJ1-2,TGTGCCAGCAGAGACAGGGCTGGCGGCTACACCTTC,CASRDRAGGYTF
-,TRBV4-1,15,-,TRBJ2-5,TGCGCCAGCAGCCCACGAGTCCGCCCCCAAGAGACCCAGTACTTC,CASSPRVRPQETQYF
-,TRBV13,14,few,TRBJ2-5,TGTGCCAGCAGCCTAGGAGAGCGGGAAGAGACCCAGTACTTC,CASSLGEREETQYF
-,TRBV19,17,-,TRBJ2-1,TGTGCCAGTAGTAAAGGGGATCAGGGTTATCGGCTAAATGAGCAGTTCTTC,CASSKGDQGYRLNEQFF
TRBD1,TRBV7-6,16,-,TRBJ1-1,TGTGCCAGCAGACGTCCGGGACAGGGGGCGAACACTGAAGCTTTCTTT,CASRRPGQGANTEAFF
TRBD2,TRBV14,17,-,TRBJ2-7,TGTGCCAGCAGCCAAGAATCGTGGGGACTAGGGCTTTCCGAGCAGTACTTC,CASSQESWGLGLSEQYF
TRBD1,TRBV19,14,-,TRBJ1-5,TGTGCCAGTAGTAGCGACAGGGGCAATCAGCCCCAGCATTTT,CASSSDRGNQPQHF
TRBD2,TRBV28,15,-,TRBJ2-7,TGTGCCAGCACCGGGGGAGCGGGGGCCACCTACGAGCAGTACTTC,CASTGGAGATYEQYF
TRBD1,TRBV5-7,16,-,TRBJ1-2,TGTGCCAGCAGCTTGTATGGACAGGGTAGAGACTATGGCTACACCTTC,CASSLYGQGRDYGYTF
-,TRBV6-5,11,-,TRBJ2-5,TGTGCCAGCACTGGAGGGGAGACCCAGTACTTC,CASTGGETQYF
TRBD1,TRBV7-2,15,few,TRBJ2-5,TGTGCCAGCAGCCCGAGGACAGGAGCCGAAGAGACCCAGTACTTC,CASSPRTGAEETQYF
-,TRBV4-3,13,-,TRBJ2-3,TGCGCCAGCAGCCCCGGGTTTAGAGATACGCAGTATTTT,CASSPGFRDTQYF
-,TRBV2,14,-,TRBJ1-2,TGTGCCAGCAGTCCGGACACCCGTGATGGTGGCTACACCTTC,CASSPDTRDGGYTF
-,TRBV7-9,12,-,TRBJ1-1,TGTGCCAGCAGCTTAGACAGGCCCGAAGTTTTCTTT,CASSLDRPEVFF
TRBD1,TRBV7-9,14,few,TRBJ2-7,TGTGCCAGCAGCTTTACAGGGGGCTCCTACGAGCAGTACTTC,CASSFTGGSYEQYF
-,TRBV10-1,13,-,TRBJ1-2,TGCGCCAGCAGCCGGGATGCGAACTATGGCTACACCTTC,CASSRDANYGYTF
TRBD1,TRBV7-9,13,-,TRBJ2-7,TGTGCCAGCAGTCGACAGGGGGCCTACGAGCAGTACTTC,CASSRQGAYEQYF
TRBD2,TRBV7-9,16,-,TRBJ2-1,TGTGCCAGCAGCCCACGGTGGACTAGCGGGAGTCATGAGCAGTTCTTC,CASSPRWTSGSHEQFF
-,TRBV11-2,14,-,TRBJ2-2,TGTGCCAGCAGCTTATACCCGGACACCGGGGAGCTGTTTTTT,CASSLYPDTGELFF
-,TRBV7-2,13,-,TRBJ1-1,TGTGCCAGCAGCTGGGGGGTTCTTGCTGAAGCTTTCTTT,CASSWGVLAEAFF
-,TRBV5-3,15,-,TRBJ2-3,TGTGCCTCCCTCAGGGGCCAGGGGAGCACAGATACGCAGTATTTT,CASLRGQGSTDTQYF
-,TRBV4-3,13,-,TRBJ2-3,TGCGCCAGCAGCGCGAGGATCTCAGATACGCAGTATTTT,CASSARISDTQYF
-,TRBV5-1,13,-,TRBJ1-3,TGCGCCAGTACAGAGACCTCGGGAAACACCATATATTTT,CASTETSGNTIYF
TRBD2,TRBV9,16,-,TRBJ2-3,TGTGCCAGCAGCGTAGAGGGGACTAGCGGGTCAGATACGCAGTATTTT,CASSVEGTSGSDTQYF
TRBD1,TRBV27,13,-,TRBJ2-5,TGTGCCAGCAGTAACAGGGGCCAAGAGACCCAGTACTTC,CASSNRGQETQYF
TRBD1,TRBV7-9,19,once,TRBJ2-7,TGTGCCAGCAGCTTCCCGACAGGGGGGACAGCGGGGCAAGGGGACGAGCAGTACTTC,CASSFPTGGTAGQGDEQYF
TRBD1,TRBV9,16,-,TRBJ2-7,TGTGCCAGCAGCGCGACCACGGGACAGGGTTTCCACGAGCAGTACTTC,CASSATTGQGFHEQYF
-,TRBV6-1,12,-,TRBJ2-4,TGTGCCAGCAGTCTGACTATTATCGATCAGTACTTC,CASSLTIIDQYF